One and the same sample provided the 9 T cell receptor beta chains below, sequenced in a study of blood T cell repertoires in COVID-19. The data were produced by immunoSEQ multiplex PCR, yet TCRdb's version contains in-frame clones alone and is incomplete. The sample holds about 180,000 clones; roughly 85% are singletons and the top ten take roughly 9%. Sequenced: PBMCs or T cells enriched from blood (not recorded which). These receptors were obtained from a woman under 30 who had recovered from COVID-19.

This rearrangement joins TRBV28 to TRBJ2-7; 8 bases agree with TRBD2. The CDR3 consists of 17 residues. Germline loops: CDR1 MDHEN, CDR2 SYDVKM. J lost 7 bases, V lost 6 bases, and 20 bases had no gene match. The CDR3 DNA is TGTGCCAGCAGCCTTTGGGGGGGAGCGGGAGTGTCACAAGAGCAGTACTTC. Encoded protein: CASSLWGGAGVSQEQYF.

This chain links TRBV24-1 with TRBJ2-1, with 10 bases that match TRBD1. The J segment lost 8 bases and the V segment lost 9 bases, leaving 3 bases of the junction unmatched. CDR3 length: 12 amino acids. Germline V lookup: CDR1 KGHDR, CDR2 SFDVKD. CDR3 sequence reads: CATSGQGHEQFF. The CDR3 bases are TGTGCCACCTCGGGACAGGGGCATGAGCAGTTCTTC.

V usage is TRBV7-9 and J usage is TRBJ2-6; 7 positions match TRBD1. This CDR3 comprises 17 residues. J was trimmed by 0 bases and V by 4 bases; bases with no gene match: 6. Germline values: CDR1 SEHNR, CDR2 FQNEAQ (reference sequence). The CDR3 spells CASSSRQGSSGANVLTF. The CDR3 DNA sequence: TGTGCCAGCAGCTCCAGACAGGGTAGCTCTGGGGCCAACGTCCTGACTTTC.

V and J are TRBV2 and TRBJ2-1, with TRBD1 identical over 7 bases. Per germline, CDR1 SNHLY and CDR2 FYNNEI. The J segment lost 2 bases and the V segment lost 6 bases, leaving 4 bases of the junction unmatched. The CDR3 covers 14 residues. The CDR3 sequence: CASRGGTAYNEQFF. The CDR3 coding sequence is TGTGCCAGCAGGGGTGGGACAGCCTACAATGAGCAGTTCTTC.

The chain has TRBV5-1 and TRBJ2-7, with D unclear. The CDR3 extends over 12 amino acids. From germline, CDR1 is SGHRS and CDR2 YFSETQ. Trimming shortened V by 4 bases and J by 1 base, and 6 bases separated the two germline ends. The CDR3 here is CASSQESYEQYF. In DNA, the CDR3 is TGCGCCAGCAGCCAGGAATCCTACGAGCAGTACTTC.

The V and J genes are TRBV28 and TRBJ1-2; the D is unclear. CDR1 and CDR2 from the germline V gene are MDHEN and SYDVKM. V dropped 8 bases and J dropped 2 bases, with 9 bases sitting between them. This CDR3 has 12 residues. In nucleotides, the CDR3 is TGTGCCAGCGGAGGACGAAACTATGGCTACACCTTC. This codes for CASGGRNYGYTF.

The table lists this clone with many counts. The genes are TRBV3-1 (or the pseudogene TRBV3-2) and TRBJ2-7, with D unresolved. Per the germline V gene, CDR1 is LGHDT and CDR2 is YNNKEL (reference sequence). The CDR3 runs 11 residues. V gave up 3 bases and J gave up 3 bases, with 3 bases separating them. The CDR3 protein is CASSHIYEQYF. CDR3 bases: TGTGCCAGCAGCCATATCTACGAGCAGTACTTC.

This chain joins TRBV10-3 and TRBJ1-4, with D unresolved. CDR3 size: 14 residues. V was shortened by 8 bases and J by 8 bases, with 18 bases between the two germline ends. CDR1 is ENHRY, CDR2 SYGVKD, per germline. DNA for the CDR3: TGTGCCATCGCCGTCGGGATAAGTCCAGAAAAACTGTTTTTT. Translation: CAIAVGISPEKLFF.

The gene calls are TRBV24-1 and TRBJ2-3; 8 bases match TRBD1. Unmatched junction bases numbered 14, after V lost 5 bases and J lost 2 bases. The CDR3 runs 18 residues. CDR1 and CDR2 from the germline V gene are KGHDR and SFDVKD. The CDR3 DNA sequence: TGTGCCACCAGTGGTGGCAGGGGGCGGAGGTCAGTCACAGATACGCAGTATTTT. Residues: CATSGGRGRRSVTDTQYF.